This TCR beta chain appears in the sequencing data of a study of radiation and T cells in renal cell carcinoma. Measured with immunoSEQ multiplex PCR; TCRdb has only the in-frame clones, and not every one. This sample yields about 88,000 clones, of which 75% to 90% are seen a single time; approximately 8% belongs to the top ten. Per the germline V gene, CDR1 is SNHLY and CDR2 is FYNNEI. The length of the CDR3 is 12 residues. Trimming took off 10 bases at V and 1 base at J, with 7 bases between the two ends. Regarding time point: baseline pretreatment blood. The sample's treatment: 15 Gy SBRT to primary tumor, nephrectomy 4 weeks later. Clear cell pathology was present in this patient's renal cell carcinoma. General study points: Top tumor clonotypes rose in blood 2 weeks post-radiation, then contracted.

In regard to this clone: The target antigen is unknown.

This chain uses TRBV2 with TRBJ2-2, with D uncertain. The sequence was collected from a man aged 50 to 60 with renal cell carcinoma. The input for sequencing was blood, taken from a patient whose treatment included radiotherapy and nephrectomy. The CDR3 loop reads CATGVNTGELFF. CDR3 nucleotide sequence: TGTGCCACCGGAGTGAACACCGGGGAGCTGTTTTTT. The variable domain in full, completed from reference TRBV2 and TRBJ2-2, reads EPEVTQTPSHQVTQMGQEVILRCVPISNHLYFYWYRQILGQKVEFLVSFYNNEISEKSEIFDDQFSVERPDGSNFTLKIRSTKLEDSAMYFCATGVNTGELFFGEGSRLTVL.